Listed below are T cell receptor beta chains from one sample, sequenced in a study of blood T cell repertoires in COVID-19. The method was immunoSEQ multiplex PCR; TCRdb's version includes in-frame clones alone and lacks a portion of them. The table shows approximately 160,000 clones, with approximately 79% occurring only once. The sequenced sample consisted of PBMCs or T cells enriched from blood (not recorded which). The receptors originated from a man between 45 and 60 years old who had recovered from COVID-19. CDR3s include the opening cysteine and the closing phenylalanine or tryptophan. D genes are given only for firm matches.

j_call: TRBJ1-6
d_call: TRBD1
v_call: TRBV27
cdr3_aa: CASSLSGGTGGNSPLHF
cdr3_nt: TGTGCCAGCAGTTTATCGGGCGGGACAGGAGGTAATTCACCCCTCCACTTT

j_call: TRBJ1-1
d_call: .
v_call: TRBV11-2
cdr3_aa: CASSLVQITEAFF
cdr3_nt: TGTGCCAGCAGCTTAGTTCAGATCACTGAAGCTTTCTTT

j_call: TRBJ1-1
d_call: .
v_call: TRBV18
cdr3_aa: CASSSDRNTEAFF
cdr3_nt: TGTGCCAGCTCATCGGACAGAAACACTGAAGCTTTCTTT

j_call: TRBJ2-2
d_call: TRBD1
v_call: TRBV2
cdr3_aa: CASWGQGNTGELFF
cdr3_nt: TGTGCCAGCTGGGGACAGGGGAACACCGGGGAGCTGTTTTTT

j_call: TRBJ2-2
d_call: TRBD1
v_call: TRBV5-5
cdr3_aa: CASSAPLGTGDAGELFF
cdr3_nt: TGTGCCAGCAGCGCCCCACTCGGGACAGGGGACGCCGGGGAGCTGTTTTTT

j_call: TRBJ2-5
d_call: TRBD1
v_call: TRBV5-5
cdr3_aa: CASSRYMQTGGQETQYF
cdr3_nt: TGTGCCAGCAGCCGTTATATGCAGACAGGGGGTCAAGAGACCCAGTACTTC

j_call: TRBJ2-1
d_call: .
v_call: TRBV6-5
cdr3_aa: CASSYVRNNEQFF
cdr3_nt: TGTGCCAGCAGTTACGTCAGGAACAATGAGCAGTTCTTC

j_call: TRBJ2-2
d_call: .
v_call: TRBV10-3
cdr3_aa: CAIRDPTGTGELFF
cdr3_nt: TGTGCCATCAGAGATCCGACGGGTACCGGGGAGCTGTTTTTT

j_call: TRBJ1-1
d_call: TRBD1
v_call: TRBV7-9
cdr3_aa: CASSLSPLTGDPEAFF
cdr3_nt: TGTGCCAGCAGTCTCAGCCCCCTAACAGGGGACCCTGAAGCTTTCTTT

j_call: TRBJ2-7
d_call: TRBD2
v_call: TRBV5-1
cdr3_aa: CASSQTSGSSYEQYF
cdr3_nt: TGCGCCAGCAGCCAGACTAGCGGTAGCTCCTACGAGCAGTACTTC

j_call: TRBJ2-1
d_call: .
v_call: TRBV25-1
cdr3_aa: CASSELDRRFVF
cdr3_nt: TGTGCCAGCAGTGAACTTGACAGGAGGTTCGTCTTC

j_call: TRBJ2-5
d_call: .
v_call: TRBV30
cdr3_aa: CAWSLDSIETQYF
cdr3_nt: TGTGCCTGGAGTCTGGACAGCATAGAGACCCAGTACTTC

j_call: TRBJ2-1
d_call: TRBD1
v_call: TRBV9
cdr3_aa: CASSVAIQGAYNEQFF
cdr3_nt: TGTGCCAGCAGCGTAGCGATACAGGGGGCCTACAATGAGCAGTTCTTC

j_call: TRBJ2-3
d_call: TRBD2
v_call: TRBV9
cdr3_aa: CASSPHGLDVADTQYF
cdr3_nt: TGTGCCAGCAGCCCTCACGGACTAGATGTCGCAGATACGCAGTATTTT